Shown below are 26 T cell receptor beta chains from a single sample sequenced in a study of blood T cell repertoires in COVID-19 (dated by TCRdb to 2020 to 2021). Receptors were amplified or captured by the immunoSEQ multiplex PCR assay. This is the immuneACCESS table as TCRdb keeps it, with only in-frame sequences that have V and J called. A part of the clones is gone; compared with another copy, unresolved V genes explain less than half, and the rest is unexplained. This sample comprises 140,000 to 150,000 clones, about 89% of them detected only once. The ten largest clones add up to 2.5% to 3% of the sample. What was sequenced was peripheral blood. These TCRs come from a man aged 60 to 69 with active or convalescent COVID-19.

The chain recombines TRBV28 with TRBJ2-5; no firm D call. The CDR3 is 14 residues long. The V gene's germline CDR1 is MDHEN and CDR2 SYDVKM. V shed 3 bases and J shed 7 bases, with 15 bases lying between them. This CDR3 reads CASSLIKHGGTQYF. Here the CDR3 DNA reads TGTGCCAGCAGTTTGATTAAACACGGCGGGACCCAGTACTTC.

The chain recombines TRBV28 with TRBJ1-1, with D tentatively TRBD1 (5 bases). Germline assignment: CDR1 MDHEN and CDR2 SYDVKM. The germline V and J ends were trimmed by 4 bases and 4 bases, with 13 bases remaining between them. This CDR3 has 14 residues. CDR3 bases: TGTGCCAGCAGTTCAAGGGGCTTTCGCACTGAAGCTTTCTTT. The encoded protein is CASSSRGFRTEAFF.

The chain combines TRBV28 with TRBJ1-2; 9 bases align to TRBD1. The CDR3 is 13 amino acids. The V gene end was trimmed by 7 bases and the J gene end by 7 bases; junction bases not matched to a gene: 7. The germline V gene encodes CDR1 MDHEN and CDR2 SYDVKM. CDR3 coding DNA: TGTGCCAGCAAGGACACAGGGGGCGGTGGCTACACCTTC. Encoded protein: CASKDTGGGGYTF.

V is TRBV6-1 and J is TRBJ2-7; D remains unclear. This CDR3 is built from 14 residues. V was cut by 1 base and J by 1 base, with 8 bases left in between. CDR1 is MNHNS, CDR2 SASEGT, per germline. The DNA for the CDR3 is TGTGCCAGCAGTGAAGGGTACGGGTCCTACGAGCAGTACTTC. Its translation is CASSEGYGSYEQYF.

This rearrangement joins TRBV5-4 to TRBJ2-7, with no clear D. The CDR3 has 12 residues. V was shortened by 0 bases and J by 5 bases, with 6 bases between the two germline ends. The germline V gene encodes CDR1 SGHNT and CDR2 YYREEE (reference sequence). In DNA form, the CDR3 reads TGTGCCAGCAGCTTGGCGTCCCACGAGCAGTACTTC. Protein product: CASSLASHEQYF.

In this sample, this clone turned up a few times. The chain carries TRBV9 and TRBJ2-7; TRBD2 matches at 8 bases. The CDR3 runs 15 residues. CDR1 SGDLS and CDR2 YYNGEE come from the germline V gene. V lost 2 bases, J lost 5 bases, and 9 bases stayed unmatched. This chain's CDR3 is CASSVSGTRVNEQYF. CDR3 DNA: TGTGCCAGCAGCGTCTCCGGGACTAGGGTTAACGAGCAGTACTTC.

The chain has TRBV7-3 and TRBJ2-2; 8 bases align to TRBD1. The J segment lost 1 base and the V segment lost 5 bases, leaving 6 bases of the junction unmatched. Germline CDR1 is SGHTA and CDR2 is FQGTGA. This CDR3 is 16 amino acids long. CDR3 in amino acids: CASSKPGQGNTGELFF. CDR3 coding DNA: TGTGCCAGCAGCAAACCTGGACAGGGGAACACCGGGGAGCTGTTTTTT.

The chain couples TRBV7-9 to TRBJ1-1; 7 bases map to TRBD1. Germline lookup yields CDR1 SEHNR and CDR2 FQNEAQ (reference sequence). This CDR3 is 13 amino acids long. V was pared by 5 bases and J by 10 bases, with 10 bases of the junction left unmatched. The CDR3 DNA reads as TGTGCCAGCAGCCCCGGGACAGCCCTCGGAGCTTTCTTT. This encodes CASSPGTALGAFF. Full variable domain (remainder filled in from reference TRBV7-9 and TRBJ1-1): DTGVSQNPRHKITKRGQNVTFRCDPISEHNRLYWYRQTLGQGPEFLTYFQNEAQLEKSRLLSDRFSAERPKGSFSTLEIQRTEQGDSAMYLCASSPGTALGAFFGQGTRLTVV.

This clone was observed a handful of times. This chain connects TRBV15 to TRBJ2-7; 8 bases map to TRBD1. The germline V gene has CDR1 LNHNV and CDR2 YYDKDF (reference sequence). This CDR3 has 14 amino acids. Trimming at V came to 4 bases and at J to 4 bases, leaving 6 bases not matched to a gene. CDR3 amino acids: CATSIRTGKYEQYF. CDR3 bases: TGTGCCACCAGCATAAGGACAGGGAAGTACGAGCAGTACTTC. The full variable domain, in which reference TRBV15 and TRBJ2-7 provide the parts outside the CDR3, is DAMVIQNPRYQVTQFGKPVTLSCSQTLNHNVMYWYQQKSSQAPKLLFHYYDKDFNNEADTPDNFQSRRPNTSFCFLDIRSPGLGDTAMYLCATSIRTGKYEQYFGPGTRLTVT.

CDR3: CASSIGTSGQETQYF. DNA for the CDR3: TGCGCCAGCAGCATCGGGACTAGCGGGCAAGAGACCCAGTACTTC. The J gene is TRBJ2-5, the V gene TRBV5-1, with TRBD2 matching over 12 bases. Trimming took 4 bases from V and 2 from J; bases not matched to a gene: 3. The CDR3 length is 15 residues. Germline V CDR1 and CDR2: SGHRS, YFSETQ.

The chain has TRBV5-1 and TRBJ2-1; D is possibly TRBD2 (6 bases). The germline V gene has CDR1 SGHRS and CDR2 YFSETQ. The CDR3 has 14 residues. V lost 1 base, J lost 6 bases, and 11 bases lay in between. For the CDR3, the DNA is TGCGCCAGCAGCTTGCAGGGACTTCTCAATGAGCAGTTCTTC. Encoded protein: CASSLQGLLNEQFF.

CDR3 sequence (DNA): TGTGCCAGTCGAGCGTTCGGACAAATAAGCACAGATACGCAGTATTTT. This encodes CASRAFGQISTDTQYF. The gene calls are TRBV7-9 and TRBJ2-3; D may be TRBD1 (5 bases). The V end was cut by 9 bases, the J end by 0 bases, with 19 bases between. Germline assignment: CDR1 SEHNR and CDR2 FQNEAQ (reference sequence). CDR3 size: 16 residues. The whole variable domain, remainder taken from reference TRBV7-9 and TRBJ2-3, is DTGVSQNPRHKITKRGQNVTFRCDPISEHNRLYWYRQTLGQGPEFLTYFQNEAQLEKSRLLSDRFSAERPKGSFSTLEIQRTEQGDSAMYLCASRAFGQISTDTQYFGPGTRLTVL.

This sequence joins TRBV7-2 and TRBJ2-7, with D possibly being TRBD1 (6 bases). The CDR3 has 15 residues. Trimming pared 5 bases from V and 2 bases from J, leaving 16 bases between. Germline V CDR1 and CDR2: SGHTA, FQGNSA. The CDR3, as DNA: TGTGCCAGCAGCCAACTTCCAGGACAGCCCTACGAGCAGTACTTC. As protein: CASSQLPGQPYEQYF.

J is TRBJ2-5 and V is TRBV4-3, with D perhaps matching TRBD2 (5 bases). This CDR3 region has 15 residues. V was shortened by 6 bases and J by 5 bases, with 19 bases between the two germline ends. CDR1 LGHNA and CDR2 YSLEER come from the germline V gene. The CDR3 DNA follows: TGCGCCAGCAGTCCGGAGGCATTCTTAGGGGAGACCCAGTACTTC. Protein product: CASSPEAFLGETQYF.

The chain is built from TRBV6-5 and TRBJ1-1, with D unclear. The CDR3 is 13 residues long. The ends were cut back, 7 bases at V and 0 bases at J, with 9 bases in the middle. The germline gives CDR1 MNHEY, CDR2 SVGAGI. CDR3 amino acids: CASTGSMNTEAFF. The DNA of the CDR3 is TGTGCCAGCACTGGTAGCATGAACACTGAAGCTTTCTTT.

The V call is TRBV11-2, the J call TRBJ1-1; D might be TRBD1 (5 bases). Trimming stripped 5 bases from V and 4 bases from J, with 14 bases between. Germline-derived CDR1 and CDR2 are SGHAT and FQNNGV. CDR3 length: 14 residues. For the CDR3, the DNA is TGTGCCAGCAGCGGGTGGGGAGGGGCCACTGAAGCTTTCTTT. Residues: CASSGWGGATEAFF.

J is TRBJ1-1 and V is TRBV28; no reliable D call. V lost 6 bases and J 5 bases, leaving 7 bases between the germline ends. Germline lookup yields CDR1 MDHEN and CDR2 SYDVKM. The CDR3 contains 11 residues. The CDR3 loop is CASRRQTEAFF. CDR3 sequence (DNA): TGTGCCAGCAGGAGGCAGACTGAAGCTTTCTTT.

The chain uses TRBV5-4 and TRBJ2-3; 7 bases are shared with TRBD1. Germline V gives CDR1 SGHNT, CDR2 YYREEE (reference sequence). V shed 6 bases, J shed 0 bases, and the junction held 4 bases outside the gene matches. The CDR3 contains 14 residues. CDR3 bases: TGTGCCAGCACCCGGGACAGCAGCACAGATACGCAGTATTTT. Its protein is CASTRDSSTDTQYF.

This rearrangement joins TRBV11-3 to TRBJ2-1, with 8 nucleotides matching TRBD1. V lost 1 base and J lost 5; bases outside the gene matches: 4. The CDR3 sequence is 15 residues long. Germline V CDR1 and CDR2: SGHNT, YENEEA. For the CDR3, the DNA is TGTGCCAGCAGCTTAGGAACGACAGGGGACAATGAGCAGTTCTTC. The encoded protein is CASSLGTTGDNEQFF.

The gene calls are TRBV2 and TRBJ2-3; 10 bases line up with TRBD2. Trimming cost V 7 bases and J 3 bases; bases outside gene matches: 7. This CDR3 spans 15 amino acids. The V gene's germline CDR1 is SNHLY and CDR2 FYNNEI. The CDR3 loop is CASIVSGGATDTQYF. For the CDR3, the DNA is TGTGCCAGCATCGTCAGCGGGGGGGCGACAGATACGCAGTATTTT.

The chain has TRBV6-6 and TRBJ1-2; TRBD1 matches 8 bases. Per the germline V gene, CDR1 is MNHNY and CDR2 is SVGAGI (reference sequence). V shed 6 bases, J shed 8 bases, and the junction held 5 bases outside the gene matches. This CDR3 comprises 12 residues. The CDR3 coding sequence is TGTGCCAGCAGCACAGGGGGGAAGGGCTACACCTTC. Protein: CASSTGGKGYTF.

The V gene is TRBV6-6, the J gene TRBJ2-3; maybe TRBD2 (6 bases). This CDR3 comprises 15 residues. The germline V gene has CDR1 MNHNY and CDR2 SVGAGI (reference sequence). Trimming pared 2 bases from V and 2 bases from J, leaving 11 bases between. The CDR3 nucleotides are TGTGCCAGCAGTTACCGACTAGTTTCCACAGATACGCAGTATTTT. This encodes CASSYRLVSTDTQYF.

The genes are TRBV9 and TRBJ1-1, with a tentative D call TRBD1 (6 bases). CDR1 is SGDLS and CDR2 is YYNGEE in the germline V gene. The CDR3 contains 13 residues. V lost 4 bases, J lost 3 bases, and 10 bases lay in between. This chain's CDR3 is CASSRGGYTEAFF. DNA of the CDR3: TGTGCCAGCAGCCGAGGGGGATACACTGAAGCTTTCTTT.

This chain links TRBV12-3 or TRBV12-4 with TRBJ2-7; no clear D. The CDR3 is 11 residues long. The V end was cut by 5 bases, the J end by 2 bases, with 4 bases between. The CDR3 loop is CASSLTYEQYF. The CDR3 coding sequence is TGTGCCAGCAGTCTTACCTACGAGCAGTACTTC.

The chain links TRBV7-2 to TRBJ2-2; D is unresolved. The germline V and J ends were trimmed by 0 bases and 6 bases, with 5 bases remaining between them. The CDR3 is 13 residues long. The germline CDR1 and CDR2 sequences are SGHTA and FQGNSA. CDR3: CASSLAFAGELFF. The CDR3 nucleotides are TGTGCCAGCAGCTTAGCGTTCGCCGGGGAGCTGTTTTTT.

The rearrangement uses TRBV30 and TRBJ1-4; D is ambiguous. In germline, CDR1 is GTSNPN, CDR2 SVGIG (reference sequence). This CDR3 is 12 amino acids long. Trimming removed 4 bases at V and 17 bases at J, with 20 bases between. The CDR3 DNA reads as TGTGCCTGGATGGGCCCCCCCGGTCGTGTTTTTTTT. Protein sequence: CAWMGPPGRVFF. Using reference TRBV30 and TRBJ1-4 for the parts outside the CDR3, the full variable domain is SQTIHQWPATLVQPVGSPLSLECTVEGTSNPNLYWYRQAAGRGLQLLFYSVGIGQISSEVPQNLSASRPQDRQFILSSKKLLLSDSGFYLCAWMGPPGRVFFGSGTQLSVL.